This TCR beta chain was found in a study of T-cell reconstitution after alpha-beta-depleted transplantation in children. Whole-study findings and limits: At around two months after transplant, the alpha-beta T cells were reportedly derived from several hundred expanded clones that came from non-depleted graft cells.

This clonotype appeared a few times. The antigen is unknown. Trimming took 2 bases from V and 6 from J, leaving 20 bases between them. The germline V gene encodes CDR1 SQVTM and CDR2 ANQGSEA. This CDR3 contains 15 residues. This sample's TCRbeta library carried unique molecular identifier barcodes. TCRdb recomputed calls from the PCR reads with MiXCR, one row per CDR3 protein. Here the sample spans 700,000 or so distinct CDR3 sequences, around 13% being singletons. The clonotype originates from a girl aged 2 to 10 with congenital amegakaryocytic thrombocytopenia, due to receive a stem cell transplant. The sequenced sample was PBMCs, obtained before TCRalphabeta/CD19-depleted stem cell transplant. The rearrangement links TRBV29-1 to TRBJ2-7; TRBD1 might be the D (5 bases). The CDR3: CSVERAATESSEQYF. CDR3 nucleotides: TGCAGCGTTGAACGGGCGGCGACAGAATCTTCCGAGCAGTACTTC.